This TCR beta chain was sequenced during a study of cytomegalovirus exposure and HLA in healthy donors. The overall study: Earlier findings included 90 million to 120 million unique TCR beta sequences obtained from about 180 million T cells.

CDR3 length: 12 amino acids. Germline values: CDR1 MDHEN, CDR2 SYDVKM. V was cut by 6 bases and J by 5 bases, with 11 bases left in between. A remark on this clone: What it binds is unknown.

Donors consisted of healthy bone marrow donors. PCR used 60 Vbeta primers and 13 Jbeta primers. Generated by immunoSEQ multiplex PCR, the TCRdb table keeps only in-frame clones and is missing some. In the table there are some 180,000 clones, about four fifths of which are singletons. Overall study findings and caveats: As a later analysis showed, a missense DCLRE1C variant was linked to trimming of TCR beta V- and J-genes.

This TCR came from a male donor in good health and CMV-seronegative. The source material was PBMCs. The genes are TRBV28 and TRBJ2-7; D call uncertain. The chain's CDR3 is CASSFGTHEQYF. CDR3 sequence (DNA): TGTGCCAGCAGCTTCGGTACCCACGAGCAGTACTTC.